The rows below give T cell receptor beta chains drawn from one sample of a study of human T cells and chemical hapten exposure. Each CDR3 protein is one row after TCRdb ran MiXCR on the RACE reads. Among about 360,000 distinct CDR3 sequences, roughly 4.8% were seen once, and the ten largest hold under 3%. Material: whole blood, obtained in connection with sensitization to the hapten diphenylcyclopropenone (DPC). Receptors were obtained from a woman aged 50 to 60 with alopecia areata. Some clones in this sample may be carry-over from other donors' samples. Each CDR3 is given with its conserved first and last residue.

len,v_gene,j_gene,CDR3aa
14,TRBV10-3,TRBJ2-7,CAIKHPGDPYEQYF
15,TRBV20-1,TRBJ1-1,CSAISARGSNTEAFF
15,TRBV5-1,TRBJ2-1,CASSGRQGAYNEQFF
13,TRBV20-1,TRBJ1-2,CSARWQAGNGYTF
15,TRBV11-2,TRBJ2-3,CATHLGRKFTDTQYF
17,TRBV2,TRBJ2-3,CASSPDRGATSTDTQYF
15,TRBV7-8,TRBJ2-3,CASSSLTGSRDTQYF
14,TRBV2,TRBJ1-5,CASKGQGGNQPQHF
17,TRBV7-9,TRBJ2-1,CASSRHWGRGRWNEQFF
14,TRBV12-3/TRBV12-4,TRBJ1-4,CASRGVPTNEKLFF
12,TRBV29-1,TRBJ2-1,CSVRNNYNEQFF
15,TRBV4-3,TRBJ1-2,CASSQLDRPNYGYTF
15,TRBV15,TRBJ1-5,CATSREAGGNQPQHF
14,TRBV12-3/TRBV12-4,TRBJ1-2,CASSPPRANYGYTF
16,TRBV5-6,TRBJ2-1,CASSYLTRNSYNEQFF
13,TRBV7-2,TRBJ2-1,CASASGGAIEQFF
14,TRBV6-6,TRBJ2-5,CASSTSGTKETQYF
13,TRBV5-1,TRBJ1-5,CASSMDRNQPQHF
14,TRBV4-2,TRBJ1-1,CASSHRDSNTEAFF
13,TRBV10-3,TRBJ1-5,CAIRRDRGQPQHF
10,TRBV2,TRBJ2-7,CASKGRNQYF
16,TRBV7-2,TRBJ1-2,CASSQVGGLSWDAYTF
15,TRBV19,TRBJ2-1,CASSIGLAGDNEQFF
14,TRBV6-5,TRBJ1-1,CASSYAREGTEAFF
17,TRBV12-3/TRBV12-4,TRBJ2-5,CASSLKAGGPFQETQYF
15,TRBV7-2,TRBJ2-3,CASREGGAGTDTQYF
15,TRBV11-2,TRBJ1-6,CASSRQDQPFSPLHF
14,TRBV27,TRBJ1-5,CASSLGGLNQPQHF
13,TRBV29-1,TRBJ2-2,CSVGHTNTGELFF
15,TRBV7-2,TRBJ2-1,CASSFFSGSFNEQFF
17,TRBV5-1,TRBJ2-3,CASGGEYGQGATDTQYF
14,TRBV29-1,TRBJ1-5,CSVTGSSSNQPQHF
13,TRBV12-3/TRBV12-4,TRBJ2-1,CASTRNGGYEQFF
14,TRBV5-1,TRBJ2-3,CASSRDSHTDTQYF
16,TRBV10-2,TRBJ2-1,CASSELAGVSGNEQFF
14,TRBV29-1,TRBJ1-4,CSVPVGQSNEKLFF
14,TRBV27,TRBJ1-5,CASSLRGGGQPQHF
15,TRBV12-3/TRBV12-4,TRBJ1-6,CASTHQGSYNSPLHF
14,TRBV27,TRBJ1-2,CASSRGQGHYGYTF
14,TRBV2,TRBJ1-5,CASSESRGDQPQHF
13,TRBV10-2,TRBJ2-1,CASLSGGDNEQFF